These 3 T cell receptor beta chains were all obtained from the same sample, sequenced in a study of post-analysis software for immune sequencing data. Overall study findings and caveats: TRBV segments more frequent in patients than in controls numbered about 5 and included TRBV5-6, TRBV5-1 and TRBV20-1.

Which antigens these TCRs recognize remains unknown. Unique molecular identifiers had been added to the TCR beta cDNA libraries. TCRdb re-called the PCR reads through MiXCR, storing one row per CDR3 protein. The sample shows fewer than 850,000 distinct CDR3 sequences, roughly 27% of them seen only once. Sequencing used blood. The origin of the receptors is a girl between 5 and 17 years old with multiple sclerosis.

The CDR3: CASGFQGRDTQYF. DNA for the CDR3: TGTGCTAGTGGTTTCCAGGGCCGGGATACGCAGTATTTT. This chain joins TRBV12-5 and TRBJ2-3, with D possibly being TRBD1 (5 bases). The germline gives CDR1 LGHNT, CDR2 FRNRAP. This CDR3 has 13 residues. V was trimmed by 3 bases and J by 6 bases, leaving 10 bases between them.

This clonotype was counted only a few times. The chain carries TRBV20-1 and TRBJ2-5; possibly TRBD2 for D (6 bases). V gave up 6 bases and J gave up 2 bases, with 19 bases separating them. The CDR3 loop spans 15 amino acids. Germline loops: CDR1 DFQATT, CDR2 SNEGSKA (reference sequence). DNA of the CDR3: TGCAGTGCAGAGAAGGCGGGGACGGGACAAGAGACCCAGTACTTC. This gives the protein CSAEKAGTGQETQYF.

This clonotype was picked up a small number of times. The chain carries TRBV28 and TRBJ2-3; TRBD2 agrees at 7 bases. This CDR3 has 16 residues. V dropped 3 bases and J dropped 0; count of bases not matched to a gene: 6. Germline assignment: CDR1 MDHEN and CDR2 SYDVKM. As DNA, the CDR3 is TGTGCCAGCAGTTTCACAATTAGCGGGAGCACAGATACGCAGTATTTT. Translating it yields CASSFTISGSTDTQYF.